These 2 T cell receptor beta chains were sequenced from one sample in a study of identical twins. From the 5' RACE reads, TCRdb called clonotypes with MiXCR, one entry per CDR3 protein. The sample records some 1,700,000 distinct CDR3 sequences, roughly a third being singletons. Sequenced: cord blood. These receptor sequences come from a newborn girl in good health.

This clonotype occurred many times. This rearrangement joins TRBV5-5 to TRBJ2-7; D unclear. Trimming stripped 4 bases from V and 3 bases from J, with 14 bases between. CDR1 SGHKS and CDR2 YYEKEE come from the germline V gene (reference sequence). The CDR3 runs 14 residues. CDR3 DNA sequence: TGTGCCAGCAGCCGAGACTTTCTTGACTACGAGCAGTACTTC. Translation: CASSRDFLDYEQYF.

Ten or more counts support this clonotype. The J gene is TRBJ2-1, the V gene TRBV12-3 or TRBV12-4, with D possibly TRBD2 on 5 matching bases. The CDR3 contains 14 residues. The germline V and J ends were trimmed by 7 bases and 6 bases, with 16 bases remaining between them. CDR3 amino acids: CASTSRAGGNEQFF. CDR3 bases: TGTGCCAGCACCTCCCGAGCCGGAGGCAATGAGCAGTTCTTC.